Listed below are T cell receptor beta chains from one sample, sequenced in a study of T cell repertoires in cytomegalovirus infection. These receptors' antigens are unknown. In TCRdb, the reads were re-called with MiXCR into one record per CDR3 protein. This table holds about 770,000 distinct CDR3 sequences, about 28% found once. The sample in question was cultured CD8+ T cells from PBMCs, obtained from culture after CMV antigen stimulation. The origin of the receptors is a human donor in good health (CMV status not recorded). Some clones in this sample may be carry-over from other donors' samples. Each CDR3 is given with its conserved first and last residue. The D gene is left open where the match is weak. The listing skips clone size in some rows; elsewhere it reads once, few, many or a size class.

j_call d_call clone_size v_call cdr3_aa cdr3_nt
TRBJ2-3 TRBD2 . TRBV10-3 CAISVGTSGGTGSDTQYF TGTGCCATCAGTGTCGGGACTAGCGGGGGGACGGGATCAGATACGCAGTATTTT
TRBJ1-2 TRBD1 . TRBV15 CATSGSFRTGYYGYTF TGTGCCACCAGCGGCTCATTTCGGACAGGGTACTATGGCTACACCTTC
TRBJ1-2 TRBD1 . TRBV6-2/TRBV6-3 CASSTRGQGARESGYTF TGTGCCAGCAGTACCCGGGGACAGGGGGCGCGAGAGAGTGGCTACACCTTC
TRBJ2-5 TRBD2 . TRBV7-9 CASSPSGLAGQETQYF TGTGCCAGCAGTCCGTCGGGACTAGCGGGCCAAGAGACCCAGTACTTC
TRBJ2-1 . . TRBV4-3 CASSHGVANEQFF TGCGCCAGCAGCCATGGGGTGGCGAATGAGCAGTTCTTC
TRBJ2-7 TRBD2 . TRBV29-1 CSVEGLANEQYF TGCAGCGTTGAGGGACTAGCTAACGAGCAGTACTTC
TRBJ2-7 TRBD1 . TRBV20-1 CSASAPSGQGTYEQYF TGCAGTGCTAGCGCCCCTTCTGGACAGGGGACCTACGAGCAGTACTTC
TRBJ2-1 . once TRBV27 CASKAGAPYNEQFF TGTGCCAGCAAGGCAGGGGCACCCTACAATGAGCAGTTCTTC
TRBJ2-3 . . TRBV6-2/TRBV6-3 CASSYVRGDTDTQYF TGTGCCAGCAGTTACGTACGGGGTGACACAGATACGCAGTATTTT
TRBJ1-6 TRBD1 . TRBV5-6 CASSFLQGDNSPLHF TGTGCCAGCAGCTTCCTTCAGGGGGATAATTCACCCCTCCACTTT
TRBJ2-1 . . TRBV7-9 CASSPHYNEQFF TGTGCCAGCAGTCCCCATTACAATGAGCAGTTCTTC
TRBJ1-1 . . TRBV27 CASSLSGLGGTEAFF TGTGCCAGCAGTTTATCGGGACTGGGAGGGACTGAAGCTTTCTTT
TRBJ1-1 TRBD1 many TRBV7-6 CASSLSGTGKTEAFF TGTGCCAGCAGCTTGTCCGGGACAGGGAAAACTGAAGCTTTCTTT
TRBJ1-1 . few TRBV4-2 CASSQDIDATLVGEAFF TGTGCCAGCAGCCAAGATATTGATGCGACACTCGTCGGTGAAGCTTTCTTT
TRBJ1-6 . . TRBV5-4 CASSFKYTRYYNSPLHF TGTGCCAGCAGCTTTAAGTACACCCGATATTATAATTCACCCCTCCACTTT
TRBJ2-1 TRBD2 many TRBV7-7 CASSPRSSGGLLLGDEQFF TGTGCTAGCAGCCCTCGTAGTAGCGGGGGGCTTTTATTGGGCGATGAGCAGTTCTTC
TRBJ1-2 . . TRBV2 CASSGGPYPTHYGYTF TGTGCCAGCAGTGGGGGGCCCTACCCAACTCACTATGGCTACACCTTC
TRBJ1-2 . few TRBV7-9 CASSSDGVNYGYTF TGTGCCAGCAGCTCAGACGGGGTTAACTATGGCTACACCTTC
TRBJ1-1 . many TRBV7-6 CASSQTGGTEAFF TGTGCCAGCAGCCAAACGGGGGGCACTGAAGCTTTCTTT
TRBJ2-2 TRBD2 . TRBV13 CASRTSGGFFSTGELFF TGTGCCAGCAGAACTAGCGGGGGGTTCTTCTCCACCGGGGAGCTGTTTTTT
TRBJ2-3 . . TRBV18 CASSPLRWGSSTDTQYF TGTGCCAGCTCACCATTACGGTGGGGATCCAGCACAGATACGCAGTATTTT
TRBJ2-5 TRBD2 . TRBV7-6 CASSSDRLAGARETQYF TGTGCCAGCAGCTCAGACAGACTAGCGGGGGCGAGGGAGACCCAGTACTTC
TRBJ2-4 . . TRBV7-6 CASSSSGAKNIQYF TGTGCCAGCAGCTCGAGCGGAGCCAAAAACATTCAGTACTTC
TRBJ1-1 . many TRBV6-5 CASSLGSPNTEAFF TGTGCCAGCAGTCTCGGTTCGCCGAACACTGAAGCTTTCTTT
TRBJ1-4 . . TRBV7-9 CASSLGGSVADGRKLFF TGTGCCAGCAGCTTAGGGGGGTCAGTCGCCGACGGACGAAAACTGTTTTTT
TRBJ2-7 . . TRBV27 CASSSRGALGSYEQYF TGTGCCAGCAGTTCCCGGGGGGCGCTGGGCTCCTACGAGCAGTACTTC
TRBJ2-2 . many TRBV7-6 CASSLAKRPDPSTGELFF TGTGCCAGCAGCTTAGCGAAGAGGCCTGACCCGAGCACCGGGGAGCTGTTTTTT
TRBJ2-1 TRBD2 . TRBV5-4 CASSPPGAGLIEQFF TGTGCCAGCAGCCCGCCGGGAGCGGGGTTGATTGAGCAGTTCTTC
TRBJ2-1 . . TRBV20-1 CSARARDNSYNEQFF TGCAGTGCTAGAGCACGGGACAACTCCTACAATGAGCAGTTCTTC
TRBJ2-1 . few TRBV6-2/TRBV6-3 CASSYQVLRNNEQFF TGTGCCAGCAGTTACCAGGTACTCAGGAACAATGAGCAGTTCTTC
TRBJ2-1 TRBD2 . TRBV6-1 CASRLAGNNEQFF TGTGCCAGCAGGCTAGCGGGGAACAATGAGCAGTTCTTC
TRBJ2-3 TRBD1 . TRBV6-2/TRBV6-3 CASSSDRGYPTDTQYF TGTGCCAGCAGTTCCGACAGGGGGTACCCCACAGATACGCAGTATTTT
TRBJ1-3 TRBD1 . TRBV7-2 CAGRGGWGNTIYF TGTGCCGGCAGGGGGGGATGGGGAAACACCATATATTTT
TRBJ2-5 TRBD1 . TRBV27 CASTPGTGRETQYF TGTGCCAGCACCCCCGGGACAGGGCGAGAGACCCAGTACTTC
TRBJ2-5 . . TRBV6-2/TRBV6-3 CASSYSIAGGETQYF TGTGCCAGCAGTTACTCCATCGCAGGGGGGGAGACCCAGTACTTC
TRBJ2-6 . few TRBV5-5 CASSYEGFGANVLTF TGTGCCAGCAGTTATGAGGGGTTTGGGGCCAACGTCCTGACTTTC
TRBJ2-7 . few TRBV7-8 CASSLTSAREQYF TGTGCCAGCAGCTTAACATCCGCGCGGGAGCAGTACTTC
TRBJ2-7 TRBD1 once TRBV27 CASTFSGGLAYEQYF TGTGCCAGCACATTCTCAGGGGGCTTAGCCTACGAGCAGTACTTC
TRBJ2-3 . few TRBV19 CASSRASTDTQYF TGTGCCAGTAGTAGGGCTAGCACAGATACGCAGTATTTT
TRBJ2-7 . . TRBV19 CASSMGRELGEQYF TGTGCCAGTAGTATGGGCAGGGAGCTGGGCGAGCAGTACTTC
TRBJ1-2 . few TRBV28 CASSPIGDQPYGYTF TGTGCCAGCAGTCCTATAGGGGACCAACCCTATGGCTACACCTTC
TRBJ1-1 . . TRBV27 CASSPDTLRGAFF TGTGCCAGCAGCCCGGACACCCTTCGGGGAGCTTTCTTT
TRBJ1-2 . many TRBV7-9 CASSSETGTNGYTF TGTGCCAGCAGCTCAGAGACAGGAACGAATGGCTACACCTTC
TRBJ2-7 TRBD1 . TRBV2 CASILTGTYEQYF TGTGCCAGCATTTTGACAGGGACCTACGAGCAGTACTTC
TRBJ2-1 TRBD2 . TRBV5-1 CASSPAGRDSSYRDNEQFF TGCGCCAGCAGCCCGGCGGGGAGGGACTCCTCGTATCGTGACAATGAGCAGTTCTTC
TRBJ2-5 TRBD1 few TRBV7-9 CASSPGTGDRETQYF TGTGCCAGCAGCCCCGGGACAGGGGATCGAGAGACCCAGTACTTC
TRBJ2-7 TRBD1 . TRBV20-1 CSAWDSSSYEQYF TGCAGTGCCTGGGACAGTTCCTCCTACGAGCAGTACTTC
TRBJ1-2 . . TRBV29-1 CSVSPDNYGYTF TGCAGCGTTAGTCCGGACAACTATGGCTACACCTTC
TRBJ2-3 . many TRBV7-6 CASSENYLKSPPTDTQYF TGTGCCAGCAGCGAGAACTATCTTAAGAGCCCTCCCACAGATACGCAGTATTTT
TRBJ2-2 . . TRBV6-2/TRBV6-3 CASSPAVPGELFF TGTGCCAGCAGCCCTGCAGTGCCCGGGGAGCTGTTTTTT
TRBJ2-3 . many TRBV7-8 CASSLGGTAYGDTQYF TGTGCCAGCAGCTTAGGCGGGACAGCGTATGGCGATACGCAGTATTTT